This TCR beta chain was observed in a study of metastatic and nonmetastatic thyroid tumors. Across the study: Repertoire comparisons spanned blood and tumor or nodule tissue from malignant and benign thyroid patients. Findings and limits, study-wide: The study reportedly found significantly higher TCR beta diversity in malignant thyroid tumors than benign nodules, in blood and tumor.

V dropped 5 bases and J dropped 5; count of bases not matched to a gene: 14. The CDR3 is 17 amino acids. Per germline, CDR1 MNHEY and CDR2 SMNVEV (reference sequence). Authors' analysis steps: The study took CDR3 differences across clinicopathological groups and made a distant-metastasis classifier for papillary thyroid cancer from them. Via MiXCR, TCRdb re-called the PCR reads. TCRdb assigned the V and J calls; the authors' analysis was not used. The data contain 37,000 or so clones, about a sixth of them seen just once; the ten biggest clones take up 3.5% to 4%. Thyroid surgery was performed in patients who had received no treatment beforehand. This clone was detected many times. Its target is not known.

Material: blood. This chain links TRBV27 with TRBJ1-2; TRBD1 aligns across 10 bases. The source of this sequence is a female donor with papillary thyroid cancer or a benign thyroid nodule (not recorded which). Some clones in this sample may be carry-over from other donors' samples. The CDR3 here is CASSREGQGLGLYGYTF. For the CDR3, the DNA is TGTGCCAGCAGTAGAGAGGGACAGGGGTTGGGGCTTTATGGCTACACCTTC.